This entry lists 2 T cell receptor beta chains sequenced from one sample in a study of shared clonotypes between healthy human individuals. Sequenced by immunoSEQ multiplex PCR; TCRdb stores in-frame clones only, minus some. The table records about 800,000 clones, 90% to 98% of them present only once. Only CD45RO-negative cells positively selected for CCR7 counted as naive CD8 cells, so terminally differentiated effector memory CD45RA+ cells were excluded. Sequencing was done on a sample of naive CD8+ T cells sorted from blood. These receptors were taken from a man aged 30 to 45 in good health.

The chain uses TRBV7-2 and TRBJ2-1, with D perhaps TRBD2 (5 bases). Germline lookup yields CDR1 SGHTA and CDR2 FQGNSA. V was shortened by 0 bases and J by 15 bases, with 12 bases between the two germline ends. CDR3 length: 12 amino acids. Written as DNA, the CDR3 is TGTGCCAGCAGCTTAGCTGCTAGCTGGCCGTTCTTC. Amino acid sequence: CASSLAASWPFF.

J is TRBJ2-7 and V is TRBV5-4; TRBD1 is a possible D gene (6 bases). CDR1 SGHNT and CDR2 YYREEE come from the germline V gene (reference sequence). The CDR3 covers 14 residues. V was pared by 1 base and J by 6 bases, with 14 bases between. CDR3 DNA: TGTGCCAGCAGCTTGAGGGGGACCTCAGGCGAGCAGTACTTC. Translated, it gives CASSLRGTSGEQYF.